The TCR beta chain under discussion was sequenced for a study of technical replicates of blood from a few donors. Some clones are missing from TCRdb's copy, which holds only in-frame ones; the method was immunoSEQ multiplex PCR. The sample contains more than 75,000 clones, around 86% of which appear only once. This CDR3 is 15 amino acids long. V lost 4 bases, J lost 5 bases, and 19 bases lay in between. Germline CDR1 is SGHRS and CDR2 is YFSETQ. The origin of this receptor is a human donor in good health. Some clones in this sample may be carry-over from other donors' samples. The material sequenced was PBMCs. J is TRBJ2-7 and V is TRBV5-1; D may be TRBD2 (7 bases). The CDR3 region is CASSPAEGGVDEQYF. In DNA, the CDR3 is TGCGCCAGCAGCCCCGCGGAGGGGGGGGTTGACGAGCAGTACTTC.